The 5 T cell receptor beta chains below all came from one sample that was sequenced in a study of Ad26.COV2.S vaccination and SARS-CoV-2 variants. The treatment is: over 15 received Ad26.COV2.S at low or high dose, single or two shots; about 5 received placebo; per-sample allocation not given. Following the first vaccine or placebo injection, samples were taken on day 63. The repertoire was sequenced with immunoSEQ multiplex PCR; TCRdb's copy has only in-frame clones and lacks some. Of roughly 460,000 clones listed, nearly 90% were seen once; the top ten hold 1.5% to 2%. The starting material was peripheral blood, obtained in a trial of Ad26.COV2.S vaccine versus placebo. The receptors here all came from a person between 18 and 60 years old who received the Ad26.COV2.S COVID-19 vaccine or a placebo.

The V gene is TRBV6-5, the J gene TRBJ2-7; a weak D match, TRBD2 (7 bases). This CDR3 region has 15 residues. In germline, CDR1 is MNHEY, CDR2 SVGAGI. V dropped 5 bases and J dropped 1 base, with 15 bases sitting between them. CDR3 coding DNA: TGTGCCAGCAGTCGGGGGGCCATAGATTCCTACGAGCAGTACTTC. Amino acids: CASSRGAIDSYEQYF.

V is TRBV6-5 and J is TRBJ2-1; TRBD2 matches at 11 bases. With 5 bases clipped from V and 2 bases from J, the junction kept 2 bases outside the gene matches. The germline V gene encodes CDR1 MNHEY and CDR2 SVGAGI. CDR3 length equals 15 residues. CDR3 in amino acids: CASSPSGGPYNEQFF. The CDR3 DNA reads as TGTGCCAGCAGTCCTAGCGGGGGGCCCTACAATGAGCAGTTCTTC.

V and J are TRBV19 and TRBJ2-3, with TRBD1 as a possible D gene (6 bases). V shed 5 bases and J shed 4 bases, with 22 bases lying between them. Germline V gene sequence: CDR1 LNHDA, CDR2 SQIVND (reference sequence). The CDR3 totals 17 residues. The CDR3 bases are TGTGCCAGTAGTCGTCCACAGGGAAGGAGAGGGGCAGATACGCAGTATTTT. This encodes CASSRPQGRRGADTQYF.

The chain joins TRBV6-5 to TRBJ1-1; D gene uncertain. The CDR3 extends over 13 amino acids. The V end was cut by 2 bases, the J end by 6 bases, with 10 bases between. CDR1 is MNHEY, CDR2 SVGAGI, per germline. CDR3 nucleotides: TGTGCCAGCAGTTACAGGGCAAGGGCTGAAGCTTTCTTT. Residues: CASSYRARAEAFF.

The gene calls are TRBV27 and TRBJ2-5; D is undetermined. Germline V gene data show CDR1 as MNHEY and CDR2 as SMNVEV (reference sequence). This CDR3 spans 12 amino acids. Trimming stripped 6 bases from V and 5 bases from J, with 10 bases between. CDR3 amino acids: CASSHGSETQYF. CDR3 DNA sequence: TGTGCCAGCAGCCACGGGTCGGAGACCCAGTACTTC.